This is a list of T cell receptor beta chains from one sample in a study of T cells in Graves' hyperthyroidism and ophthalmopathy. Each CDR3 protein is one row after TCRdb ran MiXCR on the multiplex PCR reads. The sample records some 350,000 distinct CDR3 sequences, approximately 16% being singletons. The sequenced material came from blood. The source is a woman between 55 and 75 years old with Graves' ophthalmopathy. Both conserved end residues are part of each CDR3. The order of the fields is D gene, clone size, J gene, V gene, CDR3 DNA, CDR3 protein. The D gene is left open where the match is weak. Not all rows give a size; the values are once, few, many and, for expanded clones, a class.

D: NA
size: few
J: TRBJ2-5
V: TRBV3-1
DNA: TGTGCCAGCAGCCAAGAAGGTGCCCCGAGGGGGCAAGAGACCCAGTACTTC
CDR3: CASSQEGAPRGQETQYF

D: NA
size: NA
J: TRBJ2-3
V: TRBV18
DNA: TGTGCCAGCTCACTGGATTTTTCGGACAGCACAGATACGCAGTATTTT
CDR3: CASSLDFSDSTDTQYF

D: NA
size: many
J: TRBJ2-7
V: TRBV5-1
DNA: TGCGCCAGCAGTGCCTTCGACACTTCCTACGAGCAGTACTTC
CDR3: CASSAFDTSYEQYF

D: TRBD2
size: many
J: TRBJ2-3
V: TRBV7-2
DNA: TGTGCCAGCAGCCTAGCGGGGAGTCTCGCAGATACGCAGTATTTT
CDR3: CASSLAGSLADTQYF

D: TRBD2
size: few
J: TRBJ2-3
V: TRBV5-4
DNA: TGTGCCAGCAGCCCGACGGGAGGCCGCACAGATACGCAGTATTTT
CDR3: CASSPTGGRTDTQYF

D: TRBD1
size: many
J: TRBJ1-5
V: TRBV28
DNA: TGTGCCAGCAGTCCTTACGGGACAGGGGGCGTCGGCAATCAGCCCCAGCATTTT
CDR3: CASSPYGTGGVGNQPQHF

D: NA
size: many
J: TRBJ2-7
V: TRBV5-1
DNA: TGCGCCAGCAGTCAGGGGATCTCCTACGAGCAGTACTTC
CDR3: CASSQGISYEQYF

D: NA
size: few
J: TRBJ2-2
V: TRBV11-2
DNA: TGTGCCAGCAGCTTTAAAGTGACCGGGGAGCTGTTTTTT
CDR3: CASSFKVTGELFF

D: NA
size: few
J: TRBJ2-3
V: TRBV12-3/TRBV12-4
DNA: TGTGCCAGCAGTTTGGGCTTTGTTAGCGGCACAGATACGCAGTATTTT
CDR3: CASSLGFVSGTDTQYF

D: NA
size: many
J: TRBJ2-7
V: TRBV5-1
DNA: TGCGCCAGCAGCCCTTCCATTCAGGGGGGAACCGACGAGCAGTACTTC
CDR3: CASSPSIQGGTDEQYF

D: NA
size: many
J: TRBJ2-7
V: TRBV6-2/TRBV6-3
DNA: TGTACCAGCGCACGGGAGCGCTCCTACGAGCAGTACTTC
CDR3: CTSARERSYEQYF

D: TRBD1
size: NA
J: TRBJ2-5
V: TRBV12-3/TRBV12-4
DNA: TGTGCCAGCAGTTCTCGACTCACCGGGACAGGGATGGGAGAGACCCAGTACTTC
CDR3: CASSSRLTGTGMGETQYF

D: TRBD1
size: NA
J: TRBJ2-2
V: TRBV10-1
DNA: TGCGCCAGCAGTGAGTCTACAGGGGCTGGCGGGGAGCTGTTTTTT
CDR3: CASSESTGAGGELFF

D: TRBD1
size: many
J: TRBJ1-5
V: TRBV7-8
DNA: TGTGCCAGCAGCCCTGACCGACAGGGGGCCCGGGGGCCCCAGCATTTT
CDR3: CASSPDRQGARGPQHF

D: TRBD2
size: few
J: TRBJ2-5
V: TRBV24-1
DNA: TGTGCCACCAGTGATCCCGGGAGGCAGTACCAAGAGACCCAGTACTTC
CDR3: CATSDPGRQYQETQYF

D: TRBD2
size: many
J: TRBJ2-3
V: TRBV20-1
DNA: TGCAGTGCTAGTCGGGTAGCGGGAGGGGATACGCAGTATTTT
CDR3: CSASRVAGGDTQYF

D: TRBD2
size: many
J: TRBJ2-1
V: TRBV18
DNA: TGTGCCAGCTCGCCACTAGCGGGGACCGACAATGAGCAGTTCTTC
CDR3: CASSPLAGTDNEQFF